The clone carrying this T cell receptor (beta chain) was detected ten times or more. Its target is not known. The TCR beta library used iRepertoire HTBI primers with Arm-PCR amplification of CDR3. TCRdb passed the multiplex PCR reads through MiXCR, listing each CDR3 protein once. The table includes about half a million distinct CDR3 sequences, 22% detected once. Stated time point: persistent/refractory GD, antithyroid drugs over 5 years with positive TRAb. PBMC RNA served as the TCR library source. These data belong to a study of regulatory T cells in long-lasting Graves disease. On the study more broadly: Treatment with antithyroid drugs for over 5 years, together with positive TSH receptor antibodies, meant persistent Graves' disease.

This CDR3 is built from 17 residues. Trimming took 5 bases from V and 2 from J; bases not matched to a gene: 14. Study observations and caveats: Among samples with persistent disease, TRBV28, TRBJ1-2 and TRBJ2-5 were favored. Newly diagnosed patients shared 1,000 or so public clonotypes; persistent patients shared approximately 2,700.

The sequence was collected from a female donor with Graves disease. The rearrangement links TRBV12-3 or TRBV12-4 to TRBJ2-5; 7 positions agree with TRBD2. Here the sequenced sample was peripheral blood mononuclear cells (PBMCs), taken when the disease was refractory, from a patient treated with antithyroid drugs. CDR3 loop: CASSPPPERDIQETQYF. For the CDR3, the DNA is TGTGCCAGCAGTCCCCCCCCGGAGCGGGATATTCAAGAGACCCAGTACTTC.